Sequencing of this T cell receptor (beta chain) was carried out in a study of blood T cell repertoires in COVID-19. Study-level background: The United States, Italy and Spain provided the acute and convalescent COVID-19 samples. T cells, B-cell-depleted T cells, or PBMCs supplied cDNA or gDNA.

Original handling: Amplification of reference gene primers provided the estimated nucleated cell counts. Produced via immunoSEQ multiplex PCR; TCRdb's table is partial and in-frame only. V and J calls and clone size are as listed in that table; D and trimming were resolved from the DNA. The data show 300,000 or so clones, about nine tenths seen once. CDR3 length: 15 amino acids. Trimming took 6 bases from V and 7 from J; bases not matched to a gene: 12. Per the germline V gene, CDR1 is SGHDT and CDR2 is YYEEEE. The rearrangement uses TRBV5-6 and TRBJ2-7; 11 bases agree with TRBD2. The receptor comes from a man aged 45-65 years with active or convalescent COVID-19. The sequencing sample was made of peripheral blood. This CDR3 reads CASTLSGRGSFEQYF. DNA of the CDR3: TGTGCCAGCACCCTTAGCGGGAGGGGGTCGTTTGAGCAGTACTTC.